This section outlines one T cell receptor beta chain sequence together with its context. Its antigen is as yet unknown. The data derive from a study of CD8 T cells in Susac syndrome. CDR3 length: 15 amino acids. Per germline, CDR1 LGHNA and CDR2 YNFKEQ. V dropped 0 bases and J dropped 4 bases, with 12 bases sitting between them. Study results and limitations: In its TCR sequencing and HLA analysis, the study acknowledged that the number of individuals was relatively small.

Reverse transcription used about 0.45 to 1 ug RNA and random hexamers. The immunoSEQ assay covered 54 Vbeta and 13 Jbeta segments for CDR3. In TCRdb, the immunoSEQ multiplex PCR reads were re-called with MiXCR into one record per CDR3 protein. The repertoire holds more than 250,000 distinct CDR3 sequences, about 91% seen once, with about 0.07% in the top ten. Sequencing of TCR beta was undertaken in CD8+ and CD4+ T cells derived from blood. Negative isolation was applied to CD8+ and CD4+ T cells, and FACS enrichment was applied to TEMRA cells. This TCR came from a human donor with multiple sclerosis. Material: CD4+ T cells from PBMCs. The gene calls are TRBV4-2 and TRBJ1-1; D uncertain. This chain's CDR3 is CASSQDTGWATEAFF. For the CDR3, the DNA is TGTGCCAGCAGCCAAGATACGGGATGGGCCACTGAAGCTTTCTTT.